This T cell receptor beta chain was recovered during a study of T cell responses to AZD1222 COVID-19 vaccine. Measured with immunoSEQ multiplex PCR; TCRdb has only the in-frame clones, and not every one. Seen here are some 150,000 clones, 90% observed once, and the top ten hold more than 1.3%. Regarding the study as a whole: Donors were mostly white British, more females; clonal diversity possibly underestimated.

Worth noting for this clone: Its antigen is unidentified.

The CDR3 length is 13 residues. V shed 1 base and J shed 8 bases, with 6 bases lying between them. Germline V CDR1 and CDR2: SGHNT, YENEEA. The clonotype was recovered from an adult who received the AZD1222 COVID-19 vaccine. The specimen comprised peripheral blood, sampled 28 days after the second AZD1222 dose. This chain connects TRBV11-3 to TRBJ1-6; no clear D. CDR3 coding DNA: TGTGCCAGCAGCTTAGTTCGGGATTCACCCCTCCACTTT. Residues: CASSLVRDSPLHF.